This T cell receptor beta chain comes out of a study of blood T cell repertoires in COVID-19 (TCRdb year 2020). Background on the whole study: Samples covering the acute and convalescent phases of COVID-19 were provided by collaborators in the United States, Italy and Spain. The prospective study material was composed of cDNA or gDNA derived from T cells, B-cell-depleted T cells, or PBMCs. Where available, HLA class I and class II types were taken from metadata supplied by the sample provider and were not determined by assay-based typing. Nearly every sample came with metadata listing a de-identified subject ID, COVID-19 status, age in years and sex. A freely available public database, intended as a resource for researchers studying the immune response to SARS-CoV-2, is where the repertoires were released. The samples were drawn from two sources: the first 160 participants of the ongoing ImmuneRACE study, and fewer than 1,500 subjects contributed by 6 global collaborators. Deeply sampled blood TCRbeta repertoires from subjects exposed to, actively infected with, or recovered from COVID-19 were included in the dataset.

The collaborating institutions used their own protocols to collect whole blood in K2EDTA tubes. For TCRbeta analysis, collaborators shipped samples in one of three forms: frozen whole blood, isolated PBMCs, or DNA extracted from either of those sample types. The study at large found these results: Clinical and demographic metadata were provided uncurated, with the amount varying by source and participant.

Clipping removes 4 bases from V and 7 bases from J, with 5 as the unmatched junction base count. CDR1 and CDR2, per the germline V gene, are SGHRS and YFSETQ. From its cysteine to its phenylalanine, the CDR3 spans 13 amino acids. The only DNA kept is the CDR3, 39 bases in frame from the first base. Of note for this clone: This clone's antigen is unknown. Base qualities are missing; no much larger clone stands one base away. The identical CDR3 is also encoded by other nucleotide sequences in the sample.

TCRbeta CDR3 regions were amplified from genomic DNA using the immunoSEQ Assay, a bias-controlled multiplex PCR. The original methods were these. Nucleated cell counts per sample were estimated from amplification of reference gene primers within the assay. Sequence reads were collapsed and filtered to measure the absolute abundance of every unique TCRbeta CDR3 rearrangement. For each sample, productive Simpson clonality was calculated as the square root of Simpson's diversity index over productive rearrangements. TCRdb re-hosts the immuneACCESS table, in-frame sequences only. Its copies lack some clones; in the studies checked, an unresolved V gene accounts for under half of them, and the cause for the rest is not known. Clone size and the V and J calls come from that table; the DNA yielded D and trimming. This sample gives some 120,000 clones in total; around 76% of them show up just once. Around 6% of the sample rests with the top ten.

The TCR originated in a man aged 55 to 69 with acute or convalescent COVID-19. Material: peripheral blood. This receptor chain uses TRBV5-1 and TRBJ1-2; 9 junctional bases match TRBD1. The nucleotide sequence is given as TGCGCCAGCAGCCTCACAGGGGGCGGTGGCTACACCTTC. Translated, this is CASSLTGGGGYTF.